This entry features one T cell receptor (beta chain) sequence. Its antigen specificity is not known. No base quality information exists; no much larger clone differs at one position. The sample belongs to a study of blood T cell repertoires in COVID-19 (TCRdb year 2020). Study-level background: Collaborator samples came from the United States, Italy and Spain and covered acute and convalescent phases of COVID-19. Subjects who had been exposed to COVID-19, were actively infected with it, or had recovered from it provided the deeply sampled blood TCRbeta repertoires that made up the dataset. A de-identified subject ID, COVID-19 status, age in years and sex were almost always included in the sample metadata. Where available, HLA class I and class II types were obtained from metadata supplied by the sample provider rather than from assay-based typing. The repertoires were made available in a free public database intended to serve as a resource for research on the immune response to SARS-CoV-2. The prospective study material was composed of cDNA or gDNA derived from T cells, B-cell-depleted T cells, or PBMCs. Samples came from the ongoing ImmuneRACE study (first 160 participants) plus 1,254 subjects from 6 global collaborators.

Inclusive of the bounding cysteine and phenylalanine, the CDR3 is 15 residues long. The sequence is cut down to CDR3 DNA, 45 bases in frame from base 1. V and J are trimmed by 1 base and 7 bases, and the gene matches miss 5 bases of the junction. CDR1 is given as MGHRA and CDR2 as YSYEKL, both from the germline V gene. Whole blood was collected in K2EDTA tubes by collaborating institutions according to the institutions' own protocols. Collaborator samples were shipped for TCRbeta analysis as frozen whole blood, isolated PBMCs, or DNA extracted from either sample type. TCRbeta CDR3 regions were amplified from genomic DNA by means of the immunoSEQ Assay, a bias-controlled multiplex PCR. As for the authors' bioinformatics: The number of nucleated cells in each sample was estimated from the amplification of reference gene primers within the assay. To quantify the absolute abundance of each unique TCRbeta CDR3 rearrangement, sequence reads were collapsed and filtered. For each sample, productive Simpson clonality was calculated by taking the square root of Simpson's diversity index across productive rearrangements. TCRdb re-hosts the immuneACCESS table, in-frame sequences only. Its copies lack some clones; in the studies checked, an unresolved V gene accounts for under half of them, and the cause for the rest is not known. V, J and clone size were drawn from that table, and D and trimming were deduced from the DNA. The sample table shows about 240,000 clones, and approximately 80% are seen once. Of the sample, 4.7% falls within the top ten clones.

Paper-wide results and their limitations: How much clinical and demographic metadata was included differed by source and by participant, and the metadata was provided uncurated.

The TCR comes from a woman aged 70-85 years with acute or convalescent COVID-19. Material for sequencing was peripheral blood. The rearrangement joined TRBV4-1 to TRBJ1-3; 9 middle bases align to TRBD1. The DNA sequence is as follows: TGCGCCAGCAGCCAAGCGACAGGGGGAACGAACACCATATATTTT. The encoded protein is CASSQATGGTNTIYF.